Below are 30 T cell receptor beta chains sequenced from a single sample in a study of blood T cell repertoires in COVID-19. Generated by immunoSEQ multiplex PCR, the TCRdb table keeps only in-frame clones and is missing some. The sample records over 100,000 clones, 80% to 90% being singletons. The specimen sequenced was peripheral blood. All receptors derive from a man aged 35 to 55 with acute or convalescent COVID-19.

The J gene is TRBJ2-3, the V gene TRBV11-2; D may be TRBD2 (5 bases). V gave up 5 bases and J gave up 4 bases, with 13 bases separating them. Germline V gene data show CDR1 as SGHAT and CDR2 as FQNNGV. This CDR3 spans 14 amino acids. The CDR3 loop is CASSPTRVADTQYF. DNA for the CDR3: TGTGCCAGCAGCCCTACTAGAGTTGCAGATACGCAGTATTTT.

V and J are TRBV13 and TRBJ1-6, with 9 positions matching TRBD1. V dropped 3 bases and J dropped 8; count of bases not matched to a gene: 2. The CDR3 is 14 amino acids. The germline V gene encodes CDR1 PRHDT and CDR2 FYEKMQ (reference sequence). The CDR3 DNA follows: TGTGCCAGCAGCTTGGGACAGGGCGATTCACCCCTCCACTTT. Translation: CASSLGQGDSPLHF. The full variable domain, completed using reference TRBV13 and TRBJ1-6, is AAGVIQSPRHLIKEKRETATLKCYPIPRHDTVYWYQQGPGQDPQFLISFYEKMQSDKGSIPDRFSAQQFSDYHSELNMSSLELGDSALYFCASSLGQGDSPLHFGNGTRLTVT.

The chain carries TRBV15 and TRBJ1-1; perhaps TRBD1 as D (6 bases). V shed 3 bases and J shed 3 bases, with 11 bases lying between them. This CDR3 has 14 residues. Germline CDR1 LNHNV, CDR2 YYDKDF (reference sequence). CDR3 DNA sequence: TGTGCCACCAGCAGGGTAACAGGGCACACTGAAGCTTTCTTT. Encoded protein: CATSRVTGHTEAFF.

The rearrangement joins TRBV4-2 to TRBJ2-7; possible D gene TRBD1, 6 bases. Per germline, CDR1 LGHNA and CDR2 YNFKEQ. The CDR3 contains 15 residues. Trimming took off 1 base at V and 0 bases at J, with 10 bases between the two ends. The chain's CDR3 is CASSQGPGHSYEQYF. In DNA form, the CDR3 reads TGTGCCAGCAGCCAAGGCCCGGGACACTCCTACGAGCAGTACTTC.

The chain recombines TRBV5-1 with TRBJ2-2; 12 bases align to TRBD1. V lost 2 bases and J lost 6; bases outside the gene matches: 14. Germline V gene sequence: CDR1 SGHRS, CDR2 YFSETQ. This CDR3 is 19 amino acids long. In DNA form, the CDR3 reads TGCGCCAGCAGCTTCCGGGACAGGGGGCTCTGGGGTAGTGCCGGGGAGCTGTTTTTT. This gives the protein CASSFRDRGLWGSAGELFF.

This chain links TRBV27 with TRBJ1-1; D ambiguous. CDR3 length: 13 amino acids. Germline CDR1 and CDR2: MNHEY and SMNVEV (reference sequence). Between the trimmed V and J ends, which lost 6 bases and 0 bases, there was a span of 8 bases. The CDR3 DNA follows: TGTGCCAGCAGCGGGTGGATGAACACTGAAGCTTTCTTT. Protein product: CASSGWMNTEAFF.

V usage is TRBV24-1 and J usage is TRBJ2-3; TRBD1 might be the D (5 bases). The germline gives CDR1 KGHDR, CDR2 SFDVKD. The V end lost 3 bases, the J end lost 1 base, and 19 bases lay between the germline ends. This CDR3 has 18 amino acids. This CDR3 reads CATSDPRGGRGRTDTQYF. Written as DNA, the CDR3 is TGTGCCACCAGTGATCCCCGCGGTGGTAGGGGTCGCACAGATACGCAGTATTTT.

This chain connects TRBV7-9 to TRBJ2-7; D might be TRBD1 (6 bases). There are 18 residues in the CDR3. The germline gives CDR1 SEHNR, CDR2 FQNEAQ (reference sequence). The germline V and J ends were trimmed by 3 bases and 0 bases, with 21 bases remaining between them. The CDR3 sequence is CASSFGSGTTLTSYEQYF. CDR3 DNA: TGTGCCAGCAGCTTTGGGTCCGGGACAACTTTAACCTCCTACGAGCAGTACTTC.

This chain joins TRBV12-3 or TRBV12-4 and TRBJ2-2; D is possibly TRBD1 (5 bases). The CDR3 extends over 13 amino acids. Trimming removed 2 bases from V and 6 bases from J, with 7 bases in between. The CDR3 sequence: CASSLRQPGELFF. The CDR3 DNA sequence: TGTGCCAGCAGTTTAAGACAGCCCGGGGAGCTGTTTTTT.

V is TRBV30 and J is TRBJ2-2; D is unclear. This CDR3 is 14 amino acids long. Between the trimmed V and J ends, which lost 0 bases and 3 bases, there was a span of 8 bases. The germline gives CDR1 GTSNPN, CDR2 SVGIG (reference sequence). The CDR3 coding sequence is TGTGCCTGGAGTGTACTCCGTTACACCGGGGAGCTGTTTTTT. This gives the protein CAWSVLRYTGELFF.

This clone was seen just once. The rearrangement uses TRBV29-1 and TRBJ1-1, with D maybe TRBD1 (6 bases). V was shortened by 3 bases and J by 4 bases, with 9 bases between the two germline ends. Germline loops: CDR1 SQVTM, CDR2 ANQGSEA. This CDR3 comprises 12 residues. Here the CDR3 DNA reads TGCAGCGTTGAGCAGGGGAGCACTGAAGCTTTCTTT. Translating it yields CSVEQGSTEAFF. Full variable domain (rest looked up from reference TRBV29-1 and TRBJ1-1): SAVISQKPSRDICQRGTSLTIQCQVDSQVTMMFWYRQQPGQSLTLIATANQGSEATYESGFVIDKFPISRPNLTFSTLTVSNMSPEDSSIYLCSVEQGSTEAFFGQGTRLTVV.

J is TRBJ2-1 and V is TRBV6-4, with 9 bases identical to TRBD1. CDR3 length: 13 residues. Germline V CDR1 and CDR2: MRHNA, SNTAGT. Trimming removed 8 bases from V and 10 bases from J; junction bases left unmatched: 9. DNA of the CDR3: TGTGCCAGCGCCCGGGACAGGGAGCAAGAGCAGTTCTTC. Protein sequence: CASARDREQEQFF.

The V gene is TRBV7-9, the J gene TRBJ2-5, with 12 bases matching TRBD2. Looked up from germline, CDR1 is SEHNR and CDR2 is FQNEAQ (reference sequence). The CDR3 is 15 residues long. V shed 5 bases, J shed 6 bases, and the junction held 7 bases outside the gene matches. The CDR3 here is CASSELAGGKKTQYF. CDR3 bases: TGTGCCAGCAGCGAACTAGCGGGGGGTAAAAAGACCCAGTACTTC.

The chain is built from TRBV6-6 and TRBJ1-4; the match to TRBD1 covers 8 bases. V dropped 0 bases and J dropped 12; count of bases not matched to a gene: 9. Germline lookup yields CDR1 MNHNY and CDR2 SVGAGI (reference sequence). There are 15 residues in the CDR3. As DNA, the CDR3 is TGTGCCAGCAGTTACTCGAATCCGTCGACAGGGGAACTGTTTTTT. The encoded protein is CASSYSNPSTGELFF.

The chain recombines TRBV30 with TRBJ2-2; no firm D call. CDR1 is GTSNPN and CDR2 is SVGIG in the germline V gene (reference sequence). V was clipped by 2 bases and J by 2 bases, with 9 bases between them. The CDR3 spans 14 residues. The CDR3 DNA follows: TGTGCCTGGAGTATGGCAAGAAACACCGGGGAGCTGTTTTTT. Residues: CAWSMARNTGELFF.

This clone has a handful of counts. The chain joins TRBV5-6 to TRBJ2-3; no clear D gene. Germline values: CDR1 SGHDT, CDR2 YYEEEE. The CDR3 consists of 15 residues. Trimming stripped 2 bases from V and 2 bases from J, with 12 bases between. The CDR3 DNA sequence: TGTGCCAGCAGCTTCTTGAAAGAGCCCACAGATACGCAGTATTTT. It is translated as CASSFLKEPTDTQYF. The complete variable domain, with remaining parts taken from reference TRBV5-6 and TRBJ2-3, reads DAGVTQSPTHLIKTRGQQVTLRCSPKSGHDTVSWYQQALGQGPQFIFQYYEEEERQRGNFPDRFSGHQFPNYSSELNVNALLLGDSALYLCASSFLKEPTDTQYFGPGTRLTVL.

The chain uses TRBV5-1 and TRBJ2-2; 11 bases fit TRBD1. Germline assignment: CDR1 SGHRS and CDR2 YFSETQ. The CDR3 spans 17 residues. The trim removed 3 bases at V and 4 bases at J, leaving 8 bases unmatched. The CDR3 protein is CASSSAGQGAGTGELFF. The CDR3 coding sequence is TGCGCCAGCAGCTCCGCTGGACAGGGGGCGGGCACCGGGGAGCTGTTTTTT.

The chain uses TRBV2 and TRBJ1-5, with 8 bases aligning to TRBD1. The CDR3 runs to 15 residues. The germline gives CDR1 SNHLY, CDR2 FYNNEI. Trimming at V came to 4 bases and at J to 4 bases, leaving 6 bases not matched to a gene. The CDR3 region is CASSGAGGRNQPQHF. For the CDR3, the DNA is TGTGCCAGCAGTGGGGCAGGGGGCAGGAATCAGCCCCAGCATTTT.

The gene calls are TRBV19 and TRBJ2-2; 8 bases align to TRBD2. Trimming cost V 3 bases and J 4 bases; bases outside gene matches: 7. CDR3 length equals 16 residues. Germline CDR1 is LNHDA and CDR2 is SQIVND (reference sequence). In nucleotides, the CDR3 is TGTGCCAGTAGTATCTCTAGCGGGCTCGTCACCGGGGAGCTGTTTTTT. Its translation is CASSISSGLVTGELFF.

The CDR3 reads CASSPTGTGSYGYTF. The DNA for the CDR3 is TGCGCCAGCAGCCCAACCGGGACAGGGTCCTATGGCTACACCTTC. The rearrangement joins TRBV5-1 to TRBJ1-2; 9 bases line up with TRBD1. The germline V gene has CDR1 SGHRS and CDR2 YFSETQ. Germline trimming cut 4 bases from V and 4 bases from J; bases unmatched to any gene: 8. The CDR3 sequence is 15 residues long.

A word on this clone: Other DNA sequences within the sample encode an identical CDR3. The rearrangement joins TRBV7-3 to TRBJ2-2, with TRBD2 matching 14 bases. Germline V gene data show CDR1 as SGHTA and CDR2 as FQGTGA. CDR3 length equals 16 residues. V was pared by 5 bases and J by 4 bases, with 3 bases of the junction left unmatched. In DNA, the CDR3 is TGTGCCAGCAGCCTCGGACTAGCGGGGGGCACCGGGGAGCTGTTTTTT. Encoded protein: CASSLGLAGGTGELFF.

The V gene is TRBV4-1, the J gene TRBJ2-5; 12 bases are a match to TRBD2. The ends lost 3 bases at V and 3 bases at J; junction bases unmatched: 5. CDR3 size: 16 residues. CDR1 and CDR2 (germline): MGHRA, YSYEKL. The CDR3 nucleotides read TGCGCCAGCAGCCACCGACTAGCGGGGGAGAAAGAGACCCAGTACTTC. As protein: CASSHRLAGEKETQYF.

The chain links TRBV7-9 to TRBJ2-1, with a tentative D call TRBD2 (6 bases). The germline V and J ends were trimmed by 5 bases and 8 bases, with 19 bases remaining between them. Germline assignment: CDR1 SEHNR and CDR2 FQNEAQ (reference sequence). The CDR3 loop spans 15 amino acids. CDR3 sequence (DNA): TGTGCCAGCAGCGTCACGGGAGATTGGGGCTATGAGCAGTTCTTC. It specifies CASSVTGDWGYEQFF.

The chain uses TRBV7-8 and TRBJ2-2, with 7 bases lining up with TRBD1. The CDR3 has 16 amino acids. After removal of 4 bases from V and 3 bases from J, the junction contained 8 bases not matched to a gene. The V gene's germline CDR1 is SGHVS and CDR2 FQNEAQ. The CDR3, as DNA: TGTGCCAGCAGCTCCCAAGACAGGGTGGACACCGGGGAGCTGTTTTTT. The encoded protein is CASSSQDRVDTGELFF. Full variable domain (remainder filled in from reference TRBV7-8 and TRBJ2-2): GAGVSQSPRYKVAKRGQDVALRCDPISGHVSLFWYQQALGQGPEFLTYFQNEAQLDKSGLPSDRFFAERPEGSVSTLKIQRTQQEDSAVYLCASSSQDRVDTGELFFGEGSRLTVL.

The CDR3 region is CATSDARGYNEQFF. CDR3 coding DNA: TGTGCCACCAGTGATGCCAGGGGATACAATGAGCAGTTCTTC. V usage is TRBV24-1 and J usage is TRBJ2-1, with a weak D call TRBD1 (6 bases). Trimming took off 3 bases at V and 4 bases at J, with 9 bases between the two ends. The CDR3 totals 14 residues. CDR1 is KGHDR, CDR2 SFDVKD, per germline.

The rearrangement uses TRBV19 and TRBJ2-6; the match to TRBD1 covers 9 bases. The CDR3 totals 16 residues. The germline CDR1 and CDR2 sequences are LNHDA and SQIVND (reference sequence). V was clipped by 10 bases and J by 3 bases; unmatched bases: 10. The CDR3, as DNA: TGTGCCACCGCGGGACAGGGTAGCGGTGGGGCCAACGTCCTGACTTTC. It encodes CATAGQGSGGANVLTF.

V is TRBV30 and J is TRBJ1-6; TRBD1 aligns across 9 bases. V gave up 3 bases and J gave up 9 bases; unmatched junction bases: 3. Germline lookup yields CDR1 GTSNPN and CDR2 SVGIG (reference sequence). The CDR3 is 13 amino acids. As DNA, the CDR3 is TGTGCCTGGAGAACAGGGGGCGGTTCACCCCTCCACTTT. Amino acid sequence: CAWRTGGGSPLHF.

This chain connects TRBV2 to TRBJ1-4, with D tentatively TRBD1 (5 bases). This CDR3 has 13 residues. CDR1 is SNHLY, CDR2 FYNNEI, per germline. The V and J ends lost 10 bases and 8 bases respectively, with 17 bases between them. The CDR3 bases are TGTGCCACAAGCTATGGGGCCGGGGAAAAACTGTTTTTT. Protein: CATSYGAGEKLFF.

The J gene is TRBJ2-1, the V gene TRBV3-1 (or the pseudogene TRBV3-2), with 16 bases aligning to TRBD2. There are 17 residues in the CDR3. V lost 3 bases, J lost 3 bases, and 2 bases stayed unmatched. The V gene's germline CDR1 is LGHDT and CDR2 YNNKEL (reference sequence). CDR3 DNA: TGTGCCAGCAGCCAGGGACTAGCGGGGGGGCACTACAATGAGCAGTTCTTC. Amino acid sequence: CASSQGLAGGHYNEQFF.

This clone was picked up many times. The rearrangement joins TRBV27 to TRBJ2-7, with a tentative D call TRBD1 (5 bases). V was trimmed by 9 bases and J by 5 bases, leaving 17 bases between them. The CDR3 covers 13 residues. Germline lookup yields CDR1 MNHEY and CDR2 SMNVEV (reference sequence). The CDR3 nucleotides read TGTGCCAGTCAAGGCAGGGTAAACCACGAGCAGTACTTC. Its protein product is CASQGRVNHEQYF.